These 19 T cell receptor beta chains share one sample of origin, sequenced in a study of PD-1 blockade in mismatch repair-deficient tumors. Generated by immunoSEQ multiplex PCR, the TCRdb table keeps only in-frame clones and is missing some. The sample holds approximately 130,000 clones; about 86% are singletons and the top ten take 13%. The sample was peripheral blood, taken 44 weeks after starting pembrolizumab. These receptors came from an adult with mismatch repair-deficient cancer.

The chain uses TRBV20-1 and TRBJ1-1; D gene ambiguous. V was clipped by 2 bases and J by 5 bases, with 6 bases between them. CDR1 and CDR2 from the germline V gene are DFQATT and SNEGSKA (reference sequence). This CDR3 spans 11 amino acids. The CDR3 region is CSARWGTEAFF. In DNA, the CDR3 is TGCAGTGCTAGATGGGGAACTGAAGCTTTCTTT.

On this clone: Within the sample, other DNA sequences also encode this same CDR3. The chain carries TRBV5-4 and TRBJ2-5; D remains ambiguous. The germline CDR1 and CDR2 sequences are SGHNT and YYREEE (reference sequence). Trimming removed 0 bases at V and 1 base at J, with 4 bases between. CDR3 size: 13 residues. CDR3 protein: CASSLGGQETQYF. CDR3 bases: TGTGCCAGCAGCTTGGGCGGCCAAGAGACCCAGTACTTC.

This chain links TRBV9 with TRBJ2-3; 7 bases fit TRBD2. With 3 bases clipped from V and 0 bases from J, the junction kept 4 bases outside the gene matches. Germline CDR1 and CDR2: SGDLS and YYNGEE. The CDR3 covers 15 residues. CDR3 DNA sequence: TGTGCCAGCAGCGGAAGCGGGACTAGCACAGATACGCAGTATTTT. Protein product: CASSGSGTSTDTQYF.

This clone was detected only once. The chain couples TRBV7-9 to TRBJ1-2, with 10 bases that match TRBD1. The CDR3 extends over 17 amino acids. The V gene's germline CDR1 is SEHNR and CDR2 FQNEAQ (reference sequence). Trimming cost V 1 base and J 0 bases; bases outside gene matches: 5. CDR3 bases: TGTGCCAGCAGCTTAGTGGGGACAGGGGCCTCTAACTATGGCTACACCTTC. This codes for CASSLVGTGASNYGYTF.

This chain joins TRBV12-5 and TRBJ2-5; D is unclear. The CDR3 is made up of 11 amino acids. Germline V gene data show CDR1 as LGHNT and CDR2 as FRNRAP. Trimming shortened V by 3 bases and J by 5 bases, and 4 bases separated the two germline ends. CDR3: CASGLGETQYF. The CDR3 DNA reads as TGTGCTAGTGGTTTAGGGGAGACCCAGTACTTC.

The chain uses TRBV28 and TRBJ2-2; 7 bases are a match to TRBD2. Germline V gene lookup returns CDR1 MDHEN and CDR2 SYDVKM. This CDR3 contains 13 residues. Germline trimming cut 5 bases from V and 6 bases from J; bases unmatched to any gene: 3. The CDR3 is CASSGSGAGELFF. The CDR3 DNA reads as TGTGCCAGCAGTGGCAGCGGGGCCGGGGAGCTGTTTTTT.

The rearrangement uses TRBV18 and TRBJ1-2; a possible D gene is TRBD1 (6 bases). This CDR3 is 15 amino acids long. From germline, CDR1 is KGHSH and CDR2 LQKENI. V lost 3 bases, J lost 0 bases, and 11 bases lay in between. The CDR3 region has the DNA TGTGCCAGCTCACCCGACAGGAGTACTAACTATGGCTACACCTTC. This gives the protein CASSPDRSTNYGYTF.

This clone was found a few times. V usage is TRBV30 and J usage is TRBJ2-7; TRBD1 agrees at 8 bases. CDR1 and CDR2 (germline): GTSNPN, SVGIG (reference sequence). The CDR3 has 15 residues. J lost 5 bases, V lost 0 bases, and 9 bases had no gene match. As DNA, the CDR3 is TGTGCCTGGAGTGTAAGGACAGGGAACATCCACGAGCAGTACTTC. Translated: CAWSVRTGNIHEQYF.

The chain has TRBV7-9 and TRBJ2-1; TRBD2 aligns across 9 bases. Germline CDR1 reads SEHNR; CDR2 reads FQNEAQ (reference sequence). The J segment lost 3 bases and the V segment lost 5 bases, leaving 8 bases of the junction unmatched. The CDR3 has 16 amino acids. CDR3 loop: CASSNPETSGYNEQFF. The CDR3 DNA is TGTGCCAGCAGCAACCCGGAGACTAGCGGCTACAATGAGCAGTTCTTC.

This clone was seen a single time. V and J are TRBV27 and TRBJ2-7; perhaps D is TRBD1 or TRBD2 (6 bases each). CDR3 size: 14 residues. Germline assignment: CDR1 MNHEY and CDR2 SMNVEV (reference sequence). The germline V and J ends were trimmed by 0 bases and 5 bases, with 11 bases remaining between them. CDR3 sequence: CASSLSPGGHEQYF. CDR3 in DNA: TGTGCCAGCAGTTTATCTCCCGGGGGCCACGAGCAGTACTTC.

The chain joins TRBV7-2 to TRBJ2-3; no clear D gene. Trimming removed 2 bases from V and 3 bases from J, with 15 bases in between. Germline CDR1 and CDR2: SGHTA and FQGNSA. The CDR3 contains 16 residues. CDR3 loop: CASSLSSNDLTDTQYF. CDR3 nucleotide sequence: TGTGCCAGCAGCTTATCTTCCAATGACTTAACAGATACGCAGTATTTT.

The chain couples TRBV18 to TRBJ2-1; no clear D gene. This CDR3 comprises 12 residues. CDR1 is KGHSH and CDR2 is LQKENI in the germline V gene. V was trimmed by 1 base and J by 5 bases, leaving 3 bases between them. The CDR3 coding sequence is TGTGCCAGCTCACCACAAAACAATGAGCAGTTCTTC. Translated: CASSPQNNEQFF.

This clone appeared a few times. V gene TRBV25-1 combines with J gene TRBJ2-7; D is ambiguous. V was clipped by 3 bases and J by 3 bases, with 6 bases between them. CDR3 size: 12 residues. The germline V gene encodes CDR1 MGHDK and CDR2 SYGVNS. This chain's CDR3 is CASSDYRYEQYF. The CDR3 nucleotides are TGTGCCAGCAGTGATTACCGCTACGAGCAGTACTTC.

V is TRBV6-6 and J is TRBJ2-2, with a tentative D call TRBD1 (5 bases). V lost 2 bases and J lost 0, with 10 bases in between. This CDR3 contains 16 residues. Germline V lookup: CDR1 MNHNY, CDR2 SVGAGI (reference sequence). CDR3 sequence: CASSYHETANTGELFF. The CDR3 coding sequence is TGTGCCAGCAGTTACCACGAGACAGCGAACACCGGGGAGCTGTTTTTT.

The chain combines TRBV30 with TRBJ2-7; tentative D call: TRBD2 (5 bases). Trimming shortened V by 3 bases and J by 3 bases, and 12 bases separated the two germline ends. The length of the CDR3 is 13 residues. CDR1 and CDR2 from the germline V gene are GTSNPN and SVGIG (reference sequence). CDR3 sequence reads: CAWRERSSYEQYF. Here the CDR3 DNA reads TGTGCCTGGAGAGAGCGGAGTAGCTACGAGCAGTACTTC.

The CDR3 reads CASSLGPAGGPGDEQYF. The CDR3, as DNA: TGCGCCAGCAGCTTGGGTCCAGCGGGAGGGCCTGGGGACGAGCAGTACTTC. This chain uses TRBV5-1 with TRBJ2-7; 10 nucleotides align to TRBD2. V lost 0 bases, J lost 5 bases, and 11 bases stayed unmatched. There are 17 residues in the CDR3. CDR1 is SGHRS and CDR2 is YFSETQ in the germline V gene.

The chain uses TRBV9 and TRBJ2-1, with 13 bases matching TRBD2. The V segment lost 4 bases and the J segment 7 bases; nucleotides outside the gene matches: 5. Per the germline V gene, CDR1 is SGDLS and CDR2 is YYNGEE. The CDR3 sequence is 15 residues long. As DNA, the CDR3 is TGTGCCAGCAGCCCGGGACTAGCGGGAAGGAATGAGCAGTTCTTC. Its protein is CASSPGLAGRNEQFF.

The chain is built from TRBV11-1 and TRBJ1-1; maybe TRBD1 (6 bases). This CDR3 spans 14 amino acids. Germline CDR1 is SGHAT and CDR2 is FQDESV (reference sequence). The V and J ends lost 5 bases and 1 base respectively, with 11 bases between them. The CDR3: CASSPQGWNTEAFF. Written as DNA, the CDR3 is TGTGCCAGCAGCCCCCAGGGGTGGAACACTGAAGCTTTCTTT. Full variable domain (missing parts from reference TRBV11-1 and TRBJ1-1): EAEVAQSPRYKITEKSQAVAFWCDPISGHATLYWYRQILGQGPELLVQFQDESVVDDSQLPKDRFSAERLKGVDSTLKIQPAELGDSAMYLCASSPQGWNTEAFFGQGTRLTVV.

The chain couples TRBV27 to TRBJ2-6, with a possible D match to TRBD2 (5 bases). The germline V and J ends were trimmed by 6 bases and 2 bases, with 11 bases remaining between them. The CDR3 covers 15 residues. Germline CDR1 and CDR2: MNHEY and SMNVEV (reference sequence). CDR3 coding DNA: TGTGCCAGCAGGCAAACTAGGGCTGGGGCCAACGTCCTGACTTTC. Translating gives CASRQTRAGANVLTF.